Listed below are T cell receptor beta chains from one sample, sequenced in a study of blood T cell repertoires in COVID-19. Profiling relied on immunoSEQ multiplex PCR, and the TCRdb table lists in-frame clones only, not all of them. The sample lists tens of thousands of clones; more than 70% were seen once. Sequencing used peripheral blood. These receptor sequences come from a human donor in a cohort sampled during active COVID-19. Each CDR3 is given with its conserved first and last residue.

CASSSRRKGRTEQFF 15 TRBV5-6
CASSLVRGVYEQYF 14 TRBV5-6
CAISEGEGDLNEQFF 15 TRBV10-3
CASSIRVGEQYF 12 TRBV7-2
CASSIYLSNTEAFF 14 TRBV19
CASSYSVSSGRDTQYF 16 TRBV6-2/TRBV6-3
CASSQGLGYQETQYF 15 TRBV4-3
CASSSRLVAGGQETQYF 17 TRBV7-2
CASSLAGTGNSPLHF 15 TRBV5-5
CASSRDRLKNTGELFF 16 TRBV5-5
CASSSIQVRTEAFF 14 TRBV27
CASSELGRAGNTIYF 15 TRBV6-1
CAWSPLPPRVAGGTQYF 17 TRBV30
CASSLTRQGAQAFF 14 TRBV6-2/TRBV6-3
CASSRRDTGTRLAGDTQYF 19 TRBV7-8